This entry concerns a single T cell receptor beta chain. PCR used 60 Vbeta primers and 13 Jbeta primers. Profiling relied on immunoSEQ multiplex PCR, and the TCRdb table lists in-frame clones only, not all of them. The table records about 120,000 clones, 70% to 80% of them present only once. The sample belongs to a study of cytomegalovirus exposure and HLA in healthy donors. Trimming at V came to 1 base and at J to 3 bases, leaving 3 bases not matched to a gene. Germline CDR1 is MDHEN and CDR2 is SYDVKM. The CDR3 runs 15 residues. This receptor was obtained from a female donor in good health and CMV-seronegative. Sequenced material: PBMCs. V and J are TRBV28 and TRBJ1-5; 7 nucleotides align to TRBD1. In DNA form, the CDR3 reads TGTGCCAGCAGTTTATTAGGGGGCGACAATCAGCCCCAGCATTTT. Translating gives CASSLLGGDNQPQHF.